The sequence of this TCR beta chain was determined in a study of CD8+CD57+ T cells in acquired aplastic anemia. This clonotype showed up many times. TCR beta VDJ and CDR3 were profiled, and genomic DNA was the template. TCRdb analysed the reads with MiXCR anew, one entry per CDR3 protein. The sample has approximately 160,000 distinct CDR3 sequences, roughly 40% seen once. This CDR3 region has 13 residues. V shed 2 bases and J shed 6 bases, with 7 bases lying between them. Germline CDR1 and CDR2: MGHDK and SYGVNS. Sequenced sample: sorted CD4+, CD8+, or CD8+CD57+ T cells (not recorded which) from PBMCs. This sequence joins TRBV25-1 and TRBJ2-2; D is possibly TRBD1 (5 bases). The receptor was derived from a human donor in good health. CDR3 DNA sequence: TGTGCCAGCAGTGAACAGGGATCCGGGGAGCTGTTTTTT. Translating it yields CASSEQGSGELFF.